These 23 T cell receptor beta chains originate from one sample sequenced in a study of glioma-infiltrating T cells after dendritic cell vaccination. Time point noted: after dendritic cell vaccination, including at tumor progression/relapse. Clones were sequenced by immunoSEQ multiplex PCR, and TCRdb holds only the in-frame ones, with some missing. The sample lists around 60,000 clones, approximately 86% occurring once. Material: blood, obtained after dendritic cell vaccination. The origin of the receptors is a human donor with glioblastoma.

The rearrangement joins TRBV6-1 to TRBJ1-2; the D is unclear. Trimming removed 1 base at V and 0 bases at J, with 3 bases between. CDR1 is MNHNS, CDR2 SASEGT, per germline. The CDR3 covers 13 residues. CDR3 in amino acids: CASSEGPNYGYTF. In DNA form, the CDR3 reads TGTGCCAGCAGTGAAGGGCCTAACTATGGCTACACCTTC.

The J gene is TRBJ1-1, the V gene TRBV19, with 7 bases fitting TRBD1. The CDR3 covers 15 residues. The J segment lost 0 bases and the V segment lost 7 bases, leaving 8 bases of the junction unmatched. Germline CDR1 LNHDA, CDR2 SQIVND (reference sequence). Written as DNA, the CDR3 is TGTGCCAGTAATAAGGGGGCGCCCATGAACACTGAAGCTTTCTTT. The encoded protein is CASNKGAPMNTEAFF.

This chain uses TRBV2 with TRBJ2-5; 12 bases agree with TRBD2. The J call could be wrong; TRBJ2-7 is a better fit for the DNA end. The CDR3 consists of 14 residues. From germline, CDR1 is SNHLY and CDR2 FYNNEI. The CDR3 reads CASTSGGDNYEQYF. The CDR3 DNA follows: TGTGCCAGCACTAGCGGGGGGGATAACTACGAGCAGTACTTC.

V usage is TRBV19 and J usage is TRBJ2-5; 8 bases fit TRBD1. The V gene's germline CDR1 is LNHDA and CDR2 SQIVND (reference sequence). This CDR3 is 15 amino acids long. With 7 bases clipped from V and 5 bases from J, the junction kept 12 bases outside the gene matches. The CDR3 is CASTPRAGGRETQYF. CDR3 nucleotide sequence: TGTGCCAGTACCCCCCGGGCAGGGGGCAGGGAGACCCAGTACTTC.

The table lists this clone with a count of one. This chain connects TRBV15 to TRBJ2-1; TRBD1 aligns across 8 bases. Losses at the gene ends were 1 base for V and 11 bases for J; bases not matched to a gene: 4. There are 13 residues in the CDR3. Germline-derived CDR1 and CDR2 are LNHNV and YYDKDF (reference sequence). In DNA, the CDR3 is TGTGCCACCAGCAGAGGACGACAGGGGAAGCAGTTCTTC. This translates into CATSRGRQGKQFF.

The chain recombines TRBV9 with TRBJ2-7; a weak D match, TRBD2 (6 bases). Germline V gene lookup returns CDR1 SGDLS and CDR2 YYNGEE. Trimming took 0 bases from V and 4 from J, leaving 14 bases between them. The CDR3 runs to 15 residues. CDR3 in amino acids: CASSVAGGGGYEQYF. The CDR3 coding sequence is TGTGCCAGCAGCGTAGCCGGGGGAGGTGGATACGAGCAGTACTTC.

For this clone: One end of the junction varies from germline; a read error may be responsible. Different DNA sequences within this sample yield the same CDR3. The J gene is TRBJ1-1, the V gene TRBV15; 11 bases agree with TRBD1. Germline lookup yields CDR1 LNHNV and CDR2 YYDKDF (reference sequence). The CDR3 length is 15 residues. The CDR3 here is CATSRAGQGDTEAFF. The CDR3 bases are TGTGCCACCAGCAGGGCGGGACAGGGGGACACTGAAGCTTTCTTC.

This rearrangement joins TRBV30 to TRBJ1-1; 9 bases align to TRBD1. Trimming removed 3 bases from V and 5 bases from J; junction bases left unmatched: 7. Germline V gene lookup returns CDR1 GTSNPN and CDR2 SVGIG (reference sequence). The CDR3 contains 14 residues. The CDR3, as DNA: TGTGCCTGGAGGGGGACAGGGCTGGGGACTGAAGCTTTCTTT. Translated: CAWRGTGLGTEAFF.

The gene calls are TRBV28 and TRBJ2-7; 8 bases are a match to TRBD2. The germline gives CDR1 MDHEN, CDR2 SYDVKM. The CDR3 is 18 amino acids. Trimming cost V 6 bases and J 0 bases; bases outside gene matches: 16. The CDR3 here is CASSPSRGAGRVSYEQYF. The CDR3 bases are TGTGCCAGCAGCCCCTCGCGGGGGGCAGGACGCGTCTCCTACGAGCAGTACTTC.

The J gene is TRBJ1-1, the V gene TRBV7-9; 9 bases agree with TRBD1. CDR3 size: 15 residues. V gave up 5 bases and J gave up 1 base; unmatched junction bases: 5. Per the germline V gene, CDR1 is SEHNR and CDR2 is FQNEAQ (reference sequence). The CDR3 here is CASSQGQGPNTEAFF. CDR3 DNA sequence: TGTGCCAGCAGCCAAGGACAGGGGCCGAACACTGAAGCTTTCTTT.

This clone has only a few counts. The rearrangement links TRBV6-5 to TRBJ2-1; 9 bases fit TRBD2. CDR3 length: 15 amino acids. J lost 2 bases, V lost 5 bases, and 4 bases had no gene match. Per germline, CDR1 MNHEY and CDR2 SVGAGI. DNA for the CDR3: TGTGCCAGCAGTCAAATAGCGGGAGCCTACAATGAGCAGTTCTTC. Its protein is CASSQIAGAYNEQFF.

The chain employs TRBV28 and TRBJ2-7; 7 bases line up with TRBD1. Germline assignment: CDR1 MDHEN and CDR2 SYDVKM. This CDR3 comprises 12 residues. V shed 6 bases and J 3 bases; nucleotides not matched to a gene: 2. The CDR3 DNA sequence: TGTGCCAGCAGCTCAGGGGGCTACGAGCAGTACTTC. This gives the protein CASSSGGYEQYF. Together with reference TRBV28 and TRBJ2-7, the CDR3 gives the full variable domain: DVKVTQSSRYLVKRTGEKVFLECVQDMDHENMFWYRQDPGLGLRLIYFSYDVKMKEKGDIPEGYSVSREKKERFSLILESASTNQTSMYLCASSSGGYEQYFGPGTRLTVT.

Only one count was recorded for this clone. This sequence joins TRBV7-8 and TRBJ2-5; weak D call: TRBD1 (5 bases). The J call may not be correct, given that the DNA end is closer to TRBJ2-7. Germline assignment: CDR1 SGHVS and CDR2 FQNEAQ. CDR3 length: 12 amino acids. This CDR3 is CASSLQGYEQYF. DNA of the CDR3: TGTGCCAGCAGCTTACAGGGCTACGAGCAGTACTTC.

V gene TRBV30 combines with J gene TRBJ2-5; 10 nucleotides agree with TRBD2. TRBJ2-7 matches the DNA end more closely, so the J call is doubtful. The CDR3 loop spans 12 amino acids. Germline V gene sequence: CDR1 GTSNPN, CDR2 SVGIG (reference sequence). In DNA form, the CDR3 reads TGTGCCTGGACTAGCGGGAGTGCCGAGCAGTACTTC. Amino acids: CAWTSGSAEQYF.

The CDR3 DNA reads TGTGCCAGCTCACCGGTAGAAAGGGGGGAGCAGTACTTC. It is translated as CASSPVERGEQYF. The chain combines TRBV18 with TRBJ2-7, with a possible D match to TRBD1 (6 bases). The germline gives CDR1 KGHSH, CDR2 LQKENI. This CDR3 comprises 13 residues. V shed 3 bases and J shed 7 bases, with 13 bases lying between them.

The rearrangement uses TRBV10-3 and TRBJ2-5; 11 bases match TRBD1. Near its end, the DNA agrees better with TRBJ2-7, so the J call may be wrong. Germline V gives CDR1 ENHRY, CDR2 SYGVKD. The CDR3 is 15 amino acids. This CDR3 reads CAISDPGQGADEQYF. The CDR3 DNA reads TGTGCCATCAGTGACCCCGGACAGGGGGCTGACGAGCAGTACTTC.

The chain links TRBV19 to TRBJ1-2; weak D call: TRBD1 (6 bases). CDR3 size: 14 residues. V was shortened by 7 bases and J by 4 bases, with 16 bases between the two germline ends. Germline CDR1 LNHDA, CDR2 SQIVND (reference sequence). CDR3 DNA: TGTGCCAGTAAACCCCTGGCAGGGGTCTATGGCTACACCTTC. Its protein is CASKPLAGVYGYTF.

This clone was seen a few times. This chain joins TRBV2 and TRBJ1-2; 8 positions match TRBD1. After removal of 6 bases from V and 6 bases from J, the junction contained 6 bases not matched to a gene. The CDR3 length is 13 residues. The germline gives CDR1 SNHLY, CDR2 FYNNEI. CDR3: CASRGQASDGYTF. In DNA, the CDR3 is TGTGCCAGCAGGGGACAGGCGAGTGATGGCTACACCTTC.

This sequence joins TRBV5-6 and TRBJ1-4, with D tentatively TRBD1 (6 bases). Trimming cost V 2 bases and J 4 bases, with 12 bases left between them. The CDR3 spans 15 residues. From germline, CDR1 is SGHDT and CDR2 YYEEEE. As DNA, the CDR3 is TGTGCCAGCAGCTTTTGGAGGACAGATAATGAAAAACTGTTTTTT. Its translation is CASSFWRTDNEKLFF.

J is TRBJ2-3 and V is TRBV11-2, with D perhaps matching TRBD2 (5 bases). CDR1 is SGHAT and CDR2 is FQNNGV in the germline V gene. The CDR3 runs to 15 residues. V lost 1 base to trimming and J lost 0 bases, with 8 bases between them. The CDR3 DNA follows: TGTGCCAGCAGCTTAGTCCGGACTAGCACAGATACGCAGTATTTT. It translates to CASSLVRTSTDTQYF.

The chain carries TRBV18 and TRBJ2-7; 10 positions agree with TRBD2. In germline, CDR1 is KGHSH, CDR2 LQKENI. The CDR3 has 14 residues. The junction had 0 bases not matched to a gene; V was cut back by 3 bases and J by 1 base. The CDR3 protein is CASSPTSGSYEQYF. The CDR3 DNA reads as TGTGCCAGCTCACCGACTAGCGGGTCCTACGAGCAGTACTTC.

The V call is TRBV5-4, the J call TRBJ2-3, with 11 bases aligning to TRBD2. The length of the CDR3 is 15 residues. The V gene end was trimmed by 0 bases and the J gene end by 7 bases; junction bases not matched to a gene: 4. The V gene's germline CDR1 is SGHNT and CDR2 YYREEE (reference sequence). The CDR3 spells CASSLVAGGPYTQYF. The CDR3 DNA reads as TGTGCCAGCAGCTTGGTAGCGGGAGGGCCTTATACGCAGTATTTT.

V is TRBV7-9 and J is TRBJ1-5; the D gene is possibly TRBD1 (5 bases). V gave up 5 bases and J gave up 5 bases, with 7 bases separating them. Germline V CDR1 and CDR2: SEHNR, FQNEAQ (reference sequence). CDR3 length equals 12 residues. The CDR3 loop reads CASSRGDQPQHF. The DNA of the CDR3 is TGTGCCAGCAGCCGGGGGGATCAGCCCCAGCATTTT.